This T cell receptor (beta chain) came from a study of CD8 T cells in Susac syndrome. Trimming shortened V by 5 bases and J by 1 base, and 20 bases separated the two germline ends. There are 17 residues in the CDR3. The multiple sclerosis control cohort comprised treatment-naive individuals presenting with stable or active relapsing-remitting disease. Reverse transcription of about 0.45 to 1 ug RNA was performed with random hexamers. It was immunoSEQ multiplex PCR that amplified TCR beta CDR3 across 54 Vbeta and 13 Jbeta. TCRdb re-called the immunoSEQ multiplex PCR reads with MiXCR, one entry per CDR3 protein. The sample lists around 180,000 distinct CDR3 sequences, approximately 94% occurring once.

The sample taken for sequencing was CD4+ T cells from PBMCs. This TCR came from a human donor with multiple sclerosis. The rearrangement joins TRBV12-3 or TRBV12-4 to TRBJ1-1; a possible D gene is TRBD1 (6 bases). The CDR3 here is CASSPGTHRSGNTEAFF. The CDR3, as DNA: TGTGCCAGCAGTCCCGGGACACACCGCTCTGGGAACACTGAAGCTTTCTTT.